A selection of T cell receptor beta chains follows, all from one sample in a study of blood T cell repertoires in COVID-19. Data came from immunoSEQ multiplex PCR; TCRdb stores just in-frame clones and leaves some out. The sample shows tens of thousands of clones, approximately 90% of them seen only once. The sequenced sample was peripheral blood. The receptor set was obtained from a human donor in a cohort sampled during active COVID-19. CDR3s include the opening cysteine and the closing phenylalanine or tryptophan. The order of the fields is clone size, CDR3 length, D gene, V gene, J gene, CDR3 DNA, CDR3 protein. The D gene is left open where the match is weak. Clone size, where shown, is once, few, many, or a class for clones that have expanded.

>few|15|TRBD1|TRBV3-1/TRBV3-2|TRBJ1-6
TGTGCCAGCAGCACCCAGGGGGAAGGAAATTCACCCCTCCACTTT
CASSTQGEGNSPLHF
>-|11|-|TRBV20-1|TRBJ2-1
TGCAGTCCCACCTTAGCCGCGGGGCAGTTCTTC
CSPTLAAGQFF
>-|15|-|TRBV7-9|TRBJ2-7
TGTGCCAGCAGCTCCGGAAGGGGCGCACCCTACGAGCAGTACTTC
CASSSGRGAPYEQYF
>-|13|-|TRBV14|TRBJ1-2
TGTGCCAGCAGCCAAGTAGCTGTATTTGGCTACACCTTC
CASSQVAVFGYTF
>-|14|-|TRBV11-1|TRBJ1-1
TGTGCCAGCAGCTTAGGGGCCGGAAACACTGAAGCTTTCTTT
CASSLGAGNTEAFF
>-|18|TRBD2|TRBV6-2/TRBV6-3|TRBJ2-3
TGTGCCAGCAGCGAAAGCCCCCTAAGCGGGGGGAGGACAGATACGCAGTATTTT
CASSESPLSGGRTDTQYF
>once|14|-|TRBV28|TRBJ2-7
TGTGCCAGCAGTTCCCTCCCGGAGGGCAAAGGGCAGTACTTC
CASSSLPEGKGQYF
>-|13|-|TRBV5-1|TRBJ2-2
TGCGCCAGCTCATGGGGGGACGCCGGGGAGCTGTTTTTT
CASSWGDAGELFF
>-|14|-|TRBV10-3|TRBJ2-7
TGTGCCATCAGGGGTACGGGGAGCTCCTACGAGCAGTACTTC
CAIRGTGSSYEQYF
>-|15|-|TRBV19|TRBJ2-3
TGTGCCAGTAGTATAACAGGTTCTAGCACAGATACGCAGTATTTT
CASSITGSSTDTQYF
>few|13|-|TRBV6-5|TRBJ1-1
TGTGCCAGCAGTTACTCCGACAATACTGAAGCTTTCTTT
CASSYSDNTEAFF
>once|16|-|TRBV4-3|TRBJ2-1
TGCGCCAGCAGCCAAGATAACAGGGCCTCCTACAATGAGCAGTTCTTC
CASSQDNRASYNEQFF
>-|13|-|TRBV7-9|TRBJ1-2
TGTGCCAGCCATGAACAGACGAACTATGGCTACACCTTC
CASHEQTNYGYTF
>-|17|TRBD1|TRBV2|TRBJ1-3
TGTGCCAGTAGCGGGACAGGGGAGGGTAACTCTGGAAACACCATATATTTT
CASSGTGEGNSGNTIYF
>-|17|-|TRBV12-2|TRBJ2-7
TGTGCAAGTCGCTTACCTGATCAGCGGGACCCCTCCTACGAGCAGTACTTC
CASRLPDQRDPSYEQYF
>-|15|TRBD1|TRBV10-3|TRBJ2-7
TGTGCCATCAGTGCCGGGACAGGGGGCGTTTACGAGCAGTACTTC
CAISAGTGGVYEQYF
>-|12|-|TRBV7-9|TRBJ2-1
TGTGCCAGCAGCTTAGACGGGAATGAGCAGTTCTTC
CASSLDGNEQFF
>-|12|-|TRBV25-1|TRBJ1-2
TGTGCCAGCAGTATCACAGTGGGTGGCTACACCTTC
CASSITVGGYTF
>-|16|-|TRBV5-4|TRBJ2-3
TGTGCCAGCAGCCCCAAGCTATCGGGGGGCACAGATACGCAGTATTTT
CASSPKLSGGTDTQYF
>-|14|-|TRBV19|TRBJ1-5
TGTGCCAGTATGATCAGACAAACCTATCAGCCCCAGCATTTT
CASMIRQTYQPQHF
>once|15|-|TRBV4-1|TRBJ2-1
TGCGCCAGCAGTCTTCGGGAGTCTCGGGCCAATGAGCAGTTCTTC
CASSLRESRANEQFF
>-|12|-|TRBV7-9|TRBJ2-1
TGTGCCAGCAGCTTAGCGCTAGATGAGCAGTTCTTC
CASSLALDEQFF
>-|14|-|TRBV7-9|TRBJ1-1
TGTGCCAGCAGCTTACCCGCGTCAGGCGCTGAAGCTTTCTTT
CASSLPASGAEAFF
>-|18|TRBD2|TRBV19|TRBJ2-2
TGTGCCAGTAGTAACGGTACTAGCGGGAGGGTTAACACCGGGGAGCTGTTTTTT
CASSNGTSGRVNTGELFF
>-|17|-|TRBV4-1|TRBJ2-7
TGCGCCAGCAGCCAAGGCTTTGAGGACTTAGGCTCCTACGAGCAGTACTTC
CASSQGFEDLGSYEQYF
>-|13|-|TRBV4-3|TRBJ1-4
TGCGCCAGCAGCCAAAATTCCCGGGAAAAACTGTTTTTT
CASSQNSREKLFF
>-|13|TRBD1|TRBV11-2|TRBJ1-2
TGTGCCAGCAGCTTAGGGGACAGGGGGCTCTACACCTTC
CASSLGDRGLYTF
>-|13|-|TRBV6-5|TRBJ2-1
TGTGCCAGCAGGCGGGACTTAGGGGAGATGCAGTTCTTC
CASRRDLGEMQFF
>-|13|TRBD1|TRBV6-6|TRBJ2-5
TGTGCCATCAGGACAGGGCTCCAAGAGACCCAGTACTTC
CAIRTGLQETQYF
>once|16|-|TRBV2|TRBJ1-4
TGTGCCAGCAGTTTATACCAGGGCAAGATTAATGAAAAACTGTTTTTT
CASSLYQGKINEKLFF
>few|13|-|TRBV27|TRBJ1-1
TGTGCCAGCAGCTTTACAGGGACGACTGAAGCTTTCTTT
CASSFTGTTEAFF
>-|15|TRBD1|TRBV5-1|TRBJ1-2
TGCGCCAGCAGCCCGGACAGGGGGCGCGTATTCGGCTACACCTTC
CASSPDRGRVFGYTF
>-|13|-|TRBV28|TRBJ1-1
TGTGCCGGCAGGGGCCCTATGAACACTGAAGCTTTCTTT
CAGRGPMNTEAFF
>few|13|TRBD1|TRBV12-3/TRBV12-4|TRBJ1-2
TGTGCCAGCAGATGGGACAGGAACTATGGCTACACCTTC
CASRWDRNYGYTF
>-|13|-|TRBV14|TRBJ1-2
TGTGCCAGCAGCCAAGATTCAGTTTATGGCTACACCTTC
CASSQDSVYGYTF
>once|12|-|TRBV19|TRBJ1-2
TGTGCCAGTACGGAGGGATTCGGTGGCTACACCTTC
CASTEGFGGYTF
>-|16|-|TRBV3-1/TRBV3-2|TRBJ1-3
TGTGCCAGCAGCCACCCCGGACAGAGTGCTGGAAACACCATATATTTT
CASSHPGQSAGNTIYF
>-|13|-|TRBV20-1|TRBJ1-2
TGCAGTGCTAGTGTGGGGGCTGGCTATGGCTACACCTTC
CSASVGAGYGYTF
>-|13|TRBD2|TRBV7-9|TRBJ2-7
TGTGCCAGCAGCTTCTCACTAGCGGACGAGCAGTACTTC
CASSFSLADEQYF
>-|17|-|TRBV9|TRBJ2-2
TGTGCCAGCAGCGCCGTCCGGGTGGCGACGAACACCGGGGAGCTGTTTTTT
CASSAVRVATNTGELFF
>-|14|TRBD1|TRBV28|TRBJ2-2
TGTGCCAGCAGCCATCGGACAGGCCGCTGGGAGCTGTTTTTT
CASSHRTGRWELFF